This T cell receptor beta chain was obtained from a study of T cell changes during pregnancy in multiple sclerosis. Germline V gene data show CDR1 as MNHNS and CDR2 as SASEGT. V lost 8 bases, J lost 2 bases, and 16 bases lay in between. The CDR3 sequence is 15 residues long. The table came from immunoSEQ multiplex PCR; TCRdb's copy has only in-frame clones and leaves some out. In the table there are approximately 74,000 clones, 75% to 90% of which are singletons. This TCR was recovered from a female donor with multiple sclerosis, enrolled in a pregnancy study. Sequenced material: peripheral blood, taken before pregnancy. The rearrangement joins TRBV6-1 to TRBJ1-3; D ambiguous. The CDR3 region is CASETGARAGNTIYF. CDR3 DNA: TGTGCCAGCGAAACCGGTGCGCGCGCTGGAAACACCATATATTTT.